The 12 T cell receptor beta chains below come from one sample, sequenced in a study of low-dose radiotherapy and immunotherapy resistance in tumors. Alpha and beta chains were covered, as first-strand cDNA relied on TRAV- and TRBV-specific primers. A constant-region primer paired with the V-primer adapter amplified TCRs over about 18 PCR cycles. Using its own MiXCR run on the reads, TCRdb lists one record per CDR3 protein. The data show just over 90,000 distinct CDR3 sequences, under 25% seen once. Noted time point: after trial treatment. Treatment in this sample: LDRT plus nivolumab, ipilimumab, low-dose cyclophosphamide and aspirin (RACIN trial). This sample comprised PBMCs, obtained after low-dose radiotherapy plus immunotherapy. These receptors were obtained from a female donor with ovarian cancer.

In its sample, this clonotype was seen a few times. The chain is built from TRBV5-1 and TRBJ2-3; D gene uncertain. CDR3 length: 16 residues. The germline gives CDR1 SGHRS, CDR2 YFSETQ. Between the trimmed V and J ends, which lost 4 bases and 2 bases, there was a span of 17 bases. The CDR3 here is CASSPHRTRFTDTQYF. The DNA for the CDR3 is TGCGCCAGCAGCCCCCATCGGACCAGATTCACAGATACGCAGTATTTT. The full variable domain, in which reference TRBV5-1 and TRBJ2-3 provide the parts outside the CDR3, is KAGVTQTPRYLIKTRGQQVTLSCSPISGHRSVSWYQQTPGQGLQFLFEYFSETQRNKGNFPGRFSGRQFSNSRSEMNVSTLELGDSALYLCASSPHRTRFTDTQYFGPGTRLTVL.

This clonotype was observed at least ten times. This sequence joins TRBV7-9 and TRBJ1-6; no reliable D call. This CDR3 region has 14 residues. Germline-derived CDR1 and CDR2 are SEHNR and FQNEAQ (reference sequence). V was clipped by 1 base and J by 8 bases, with 9 bases between them. The CDR3 nucleotides are TGTGCCAGCAGCTTAGGGTGGCATCATTCACCCCTCCACTTT. Its translation: CASSLGWHHSPLHF.

A note on this clonotype: The DNA is left out, because the CDR3 cannot be placed on it with certainty; the CDR3 is given as TCRdb lists it. The chain employs TRBV9 and TRBJ2-2. Germline CDR1 SGDLS, CDR2 YYNGEE. The CDR3 adds up to 17 amino acids, both ends counted. The chain's CDR3 is CASSVSLYLNTGELFFF.

This chain uses TRBV5-5 with TRBJ1-2, with a possible D match to TRBD1 (5 bases). Germline V gives CDR1 SGHKS, CDR2 YYEKEE (reference sequence). The CDR3 is 14 amino acids. V was clipped by 3 bases and J by 4 bases, with 13 bases between them. CDR3 loop: CASSYRDGSYGYTF. The CDR3 DNA sequence: TGTGCCAGCAGCTACCGGGACGGATCCTATGGCTACACCTTC.

This clonotype was seen at least ten times. The chain employs TRBV7-9 and TRBJ1-4, with D tentatively TRBD1 (6 bases). The CDR3 runs 14 residues. Germline assignment: CDR1 SEHNR and CDR2 FQNEAQ (reference sequence). The V end was cut by 5 bases, the J end by 8 bases, with 15 bases between. In DNA form, the CDR3 reads TGTGCCAGCAGCCGCAGAGGGGGTTACGAAAAACTGTTTTTT. Its protein is CASSRRGGYEKLFF.

This clonotype was picked up many times. V usage is TRBV6-2 or TRBV6-3 and J usage is TRBJ1-1, with a weak D call TRBD1 (5 bases). V lost 7 bases to trimming and J lost 6 bases, with 18 bases between them. CDR3 length equals 14 residues. Germline CDR1 reads MNHEY; CDR2 reads SVGEGT. The CDR3 region is CASKKGVPGAEAFF. In nucleotides, the CDR3 is TGTGCCAGCAAAAAAGGGGTCCCCGGGGCTGAAGCTTTCTTT.

This clonotype occurred a few times. V usage is TRBV6-6 and J usage is TRBJ2-4; 8 bases agree with TRBD2. This CDR3 has 16 amino acids. The V segment lost 4 bases and the J segment 0 bases; nucleotides outside the gene matches: 5. Germline V lookup: CDR1 MNHNY, CDR2 SVGAGI (reference sequence). CDR3 protein: CASSSGGGLAKNIQYF. The CDR3 DNA is TGTGCCAGCAGTTCCGGCGGGGGGCTAGCCAAAAACATTCAGTACTTC.

This clonotype was counted ten times or more. This chain joins TRBV20-1 and TRBJ1-6; D may be TRBD1 (6 bases). The CDR3 contains 14 residues. Germline loops: CDR1 DFQATT, CDR2 SNEGSKA (reference sequence). The V gene lost 3 bases and the J gene lost 6 bases, with 12 bases spanning the gap. This CDR3 is CSARKDSVNSPLHF. The CDR3 DNA sequence: TGCAGTGCTAGGAAGGACAGCGTTAATTCACCCCTCCACTTT.

This clonotype was observed at least ten times. The rearrangement joins TRBV9 to TRBJ2-6; D not certain. Looked up from germline, CDR1 is SGDLS and CDR2 is YYNGEE. The V end was cut by 3 bases, the J end by 4 bases, with 8 bases between. The CDR3 is 14 amino acids. The CDR3 coding sequence is TGTGCCAGCAGCGACGGAAGAGGGGCCAACGTCCTGACTTTC. This encodes CASSDGRGANVLTF.

The table lists this clonotype with many counts. The V and J genes are TRBV5-1 and TRBJ2-7; 11 bases line up with TRBD2. Germline V gene lookup returns CDR1 SGHRS and CDR2 YFSETQ. The CDR3 is 17 amino acids. Trimming at V came to 8 bases and at J to 6 bases, leaving 19 bases not matched to a gene. This CDR3 is CASAGTSGPAGRGEQYF. The CDR3 bases are TGCGCCAGTGCCGGGACTAGCGGACCCGCCGGGAGGGGCGAGCAGTACTTC.

In this sample, this clonotype turned up many times. The chain uses TRBV12-3 or TRBV12-4 and TRBJ2-7, with D possibly being TRBD1 (6 bases). V was shortened by 4 bases and J by 4 bases, with 17 bases between the two germline ends. CDR3 length: 15 residues. The CDR3, as DNA: TGTGCCAGCAGTTCCCTAGGGACACTATCTTACGAGCAGTACTTC. Its protein is CASSSLGTLSYEQYF.

This clonotype was counted a few times. One end of the junction does not line up with germline, which may come from a read error. The chain has TRBV20-1 and TRBJ1-1; D is uncertain. This CDR3 spans 13 amino acids. The V gene's germline CDR1 is DFQATT and CDR2 SNEGSKA (reference sequence). CDR3 sequence reads: CSARGKMNTEAFF. In DNA form, the CDR3 reads TGCAGTGCAAGAGGGAAAATGAACACTGAAGCTTTCTTT.